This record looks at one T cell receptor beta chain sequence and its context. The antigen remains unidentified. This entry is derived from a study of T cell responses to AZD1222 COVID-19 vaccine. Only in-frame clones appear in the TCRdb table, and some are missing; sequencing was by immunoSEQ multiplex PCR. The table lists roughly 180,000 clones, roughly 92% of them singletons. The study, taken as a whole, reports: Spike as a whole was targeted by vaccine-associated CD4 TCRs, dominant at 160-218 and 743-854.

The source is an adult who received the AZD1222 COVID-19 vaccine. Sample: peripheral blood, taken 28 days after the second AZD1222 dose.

CDR3 amino acids: CASSEYPQGHGYTF. The CDR3, as DNA: TGTGCCAGCAGTGAATATCCCCAGGGACATGGCTACACCTTC. This rearrangement joins TRBV25-1 to TRBJ1-2; the D gene is possibly TRBD1 (5 bases). This CDR3 comprises 14 residues. The V gene's germline CDR1 is MGHDK and CDR2 SYGVNS. V was shortened by 0 bases and J by 6 bases, with 11 bases between the two germline ends.